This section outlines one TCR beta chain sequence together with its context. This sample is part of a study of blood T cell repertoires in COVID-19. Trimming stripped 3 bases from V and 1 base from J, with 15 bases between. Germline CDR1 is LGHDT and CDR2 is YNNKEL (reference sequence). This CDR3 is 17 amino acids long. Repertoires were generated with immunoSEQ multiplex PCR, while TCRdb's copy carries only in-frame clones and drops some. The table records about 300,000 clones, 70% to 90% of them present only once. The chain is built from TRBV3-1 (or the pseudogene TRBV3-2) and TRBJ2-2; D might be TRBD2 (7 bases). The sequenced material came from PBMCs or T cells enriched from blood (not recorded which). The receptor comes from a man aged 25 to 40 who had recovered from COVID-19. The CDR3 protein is CASSHQWGGGNTGELFF. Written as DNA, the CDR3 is TGTGCCAGCAGCCACCAATGGGGAGGGGGGAACACCGGGGAGCTGTTTTTT.